Listed below are T cell receptor beta chains from one sample, sequenced in a study of T cell repertoires in cytomegalovirus infection. MiXCR was run by TCRdb on the reads, yielding one entry per CDR3 protein. The table records 500,000 or so distinct CDR3 sequences, about 15% of them present only once. Sequences were obtained from CD8+ T cells from PBMCs. These receptor sequences come from a human donor in good health (CMV status not recorded). Some clones in this sample may be carry-over from other donors' samples. Each CDR3 is given with its conserved first and last residue.

cdr3_aa v_call
CASSSGSRIHNEQFF TRBV7-3
CASSLGAEGKEDEQFF TRBV7-7
CSVEAGGLDEQFF TRBV29-1
CSVDSRSEQFF TRBV29-1
CATSSESGGNTEAFF TRBV15
CASSLGRGVEQYF TRBV27
CASSQGGDTQYF TRBV4-1
CSVVGRGNTGELFF TRBV29-1
CASSLAGAGYEQYF TRBV12-3/TRBV12-4
CASSIPRVAGTDTQYF TRBV19
CASSIRDNSYEQYF TRBV28
CASSFRTNPNTGELFF TRBV28
CASSIGESSYNEQFF TRBV19
CASSLEGDYTPPRETQYF TRBV5-1
CASSAPSGLAYNEQFF TRBV9
CSARGRDSINTEAFF TRBV20-1
CASSLTSADAGYGYTF TRBV27
CASSLFRAPNQPQHF TRBV27
CSARDLAGTPLYEQYF TRBV20-1
CSAREYEQYF TRBV20-1
CASSPPLWDVRTQYF TRBV7-9
CASSRLAGLDTQYF TRBV7-3
CASSYGTGVVNEQFF TRBV6-5
CASSSYRGEARELFF TRBV11-3
CASSSRLNSYEQYF TRBV6-2/TRBV6-3
CASSQHGQGRIEKLFF TRBV5-1
CASSQDLVFEAFF TRBV14
CASSPTGGDGETQYF TRBV14
CASSLRQGAYNEQFF TRBV7-8
CASSLDEGTGRNEQYF TRBV6-5
CAISEVAEHTYEQYF TRBV10-3
CASSSRAGSGNTIYF TRBV7-6
CASMILGIQPGTQYF TRBV5-5
CASSLRRERGWDEQFF TRBV5-4
CASSLLGTSGSYEQYF TRBV7-2
CASIYLTDIQYF TRBV27
CASSVRGLNTEAFF TRBV6-1
CASSLYSGGFNYGYTF TRBV5-6
CASSPYPGLAGGLAKNTQYF TRBV6-5
CASVPPSIAGPDEQFF TRBV7-8
CAAEGDPNEQFF TRBV6-6
CASSLWGRSNEQYF TRBV28
CASSFKPGTGREQYF TRBV28